This TCR beta chain was captured by sequencing in a study of blood T cell repertoires in COVID-19 (TCRdb year 2020). Context from the whole study: Samples from collaborators originated in the United States, Italy and Spain and spanned both the acute and convalescent phases of COVID-19. Deeply sampled blood TCRbeta repertoires from subjects exposed to, actively infected with, or recovered from COVID-19 were included in the dataset. The repertoires were made available in a free public database intended to serve as a resource for research on the immune response to SARS-CoV-2. The prospective study material was composed of cDNA or gDNA derived from T cells, B-cell-depleted T cells, or PBMCs. Samples came from the ongoing ImmuneRACE study (first 160 participants) plus 1,254 subjects from 6 global collaborators. Where HLA class I and class II types were available, the types were taken from metadata supplied by the sample provider, not from assay-based typing. Nearly every sample came with metadata listing a de-identified subject ID, COVID-19 status, age in years and sex. Summary of the overall study and its limitations: The amount of clinical and demographic metadata varied by source and participant and was provided uncurated.

TCRbeta CDR3 regions were amplified from genomic DNA using the immunoSEQ Assay, a bias-controlled multiplex PCR. Concerning the study's data processing: Nucleated cell counts per sample were estimated from amplification of reference gene primers within the assay. To quantify the absolute abundance of each unique TCRbeta CDR3 rearrangement, sequence reads were collapsed and filtered. For each sample, productive Simpson clonality was calculated as the square root of Simpson's diversity index over productive rearrangements. The source is immuneACCESS, and TCRdb retained only in-frame sequences with V and J called. Part of the clones is not carried over; for the studies checked, unresolved V genes explain less than half of this, and the remainder is unexplained. From that table come the V and J calls and clone size; the DNA was used to work out D and trimming. Within this sample are 45,000 to 70,000 clones, with 82% of them counted one time only. Together, the top ten hold approximately 7.7% of the sample.

On this clone: There is no known antigen for this receptor. No per-base quality is available; no much larger clone lies one base away.

Each collaborating institution followed its own protocols to collect whole blood in K2EDTA tubes. For TCRbeta analysis, collaborators shipped samples in one of three forms: frozen whole blood, isolated PBMCs, or DNA extracted from either of those sample types. CDR1 and CDR2 were assigned from the germline V gene as MDHEN and SYDVKM. From its cysteine to its phenylalanine, the CDR3 spans 15 amino acids. Only the CDR3 DNA stays, 45 bases, in frame from base 1. Between the V and J ends, shortened by 5 bases and 4 bases respectively, the junction contains 17 bases. Sample: peripheral blood. This sequence originates from a woman of 80 years or more with acute or convalescent COVID-19. Recombination linked TRBV28 to TRBJ1-2; the D gene cannot be resolved reliably. CDR3 region: CASSAPVGVGYGYTF. The nucleotide sequence reads TGTGCCAGCAGTGCCCCCGTTGGTGTCGGCTATGGCTACACCTTC.